The 27 T cell receptor beta chains reported below all come from one sample, sequenced in a study of blood T cell repertoires in COVID-19. Only in-frame clones appear in the TCRdb table, and some are missing; sequencing was by immunoSEQ multiplex PCR. There are some 140,000 clones in the sample; 80% to 85% occur only once, and approximately 5% lies in the top ten. Specimen: PBMCs or T cells enriched from blood (not recorded which). Receptors were obtained from a man in his forties with acute COVID-19.

CDR3 amino acids: CASSPGTESYEQYF. The DNA for the CDR3 is TGTGCCAGTAGTCCCGGGACAGAATCTTACGAGCAGTACTTC. This rearrangement joins TRBV19 to TRBJ2-7, with 7 nucleotides matching TRBD1. The CDR3 contains 14 residues. CDR1 and CDR2 from the germline V gene are LNHDA and SQIVND (reference sequence). V gave up 5 bases and J gave up 4 bases; unmatched junction bases: 8.

This chain links TRBV6-6 with TRBJ2-7; D is perhaps TRBD1 (6 bases). The CDR3 contains 14 residues. The germline V and J ends were trimmed by 0 bases and 5 bases, with 11 bases remaining between them. CDR1 is MNHNY, CDR2 SVGAGI, per germline (reference sequence). The CDR3 DNA sequence: TGTGCCAGCAGTTACTCACTGGCAGGGGACGAGCAGTACTTC. It is translated as CASSYSLAGDEQYF.

The chain couples TRBV3-1 (or the pseudogene TRBV3-2) to TRBJ2-7; D possibly corresponds to TRBD2 (5 bases). Per the germline V gene, CDR1 is LGHDT and CDR2 is YNNKEL (reference sequence). V was pared by 4 bases and J by 5 bases, with 15 bases between. The CDR3 loop spans 14 amino acids. CDR3 DNA sequence: TGTGCCAGCAGCCCCACTAGGACGTCCCACGAGCAGTACTTC. Encoded protein: CASSPTRTSHEQYF.

This clone has only one observation. The chain is built from TRBV2 and TRBJ2-7; D is undetermined. The V gene's germline CDR1 is SNHLY and CDR2 FYNNEI. V was pared by 4 bases and J by 7 bases, with 5 bases between. The length of the CDR3 is 10 residues. In DNA, the CDR3 is TGTGCCAGCAGTGCAGGAGAGCAGTACTTC. Translated, it gives CASSAGEQYF.

This chain connects TRBV27 to TRBJ1-1; D is possibly TRBD1 (5 bases). V lost 5 bases to trimming and J lost 7 bases, with 11 bases between them. The germline gives CDR1 MNHEY, CDR2 SMNVEV (reference sequence). The CDR3 runs to 12 residues. The CDR3 nucleotides read TGTGCCAGCAGTCCGCAGGGAAATGAAGCTTTCTTT. Amino acids: CASSPQGNEAFF.

This chain uses TRBV16 with TRBJ2-1, with 7 bases identical to TRBD2. The V gene's germline CDR1 is KGHSY and CDR2 FQNENV. After removal of 4 bases from V and 2 bases from J, the junction contained 11 bases not matched to a gene. The CDR3 runs 17 residues. CDR3 in DNA: TGTGCCAGCAGCCTAAGGAACGGACTAGGGACCTACAATGAGCAGTTCTTC. Encoded protein: CASSLRNGLGTYNEQFF.

The V call is TRBV4-1, the J call TRBJ1-5; 8 bases map to TRBD1. Germline V gene lookup returns CDR1 MGHRA and CDR2 YSYEKL. With V trimmed by 5 bases and J by 3 bases, 6 bases remained unmatched. The CDR3 loop spans 15 amino acids. CDR3 nucleotides: TGCGCCAGCAGCACCCGACAGGGGTTCAATCAGCCCCAGCATTTT. Its translation is CASSTRQGFNQPQHF.

This clone appeared a single time. The genes are TRBV9 and TRBJ1-3; D remains ambiguous. CDR3 length: 15 amino acids. Per the germline V gene, CDR1 is SGDLS and CDR2 is YYNGEE. V lost 4 bases and J lost 0, with 11 bases in between. The DNA of the CDR3 is TGTGCCAGCAGCCCTCAGGTCCTCTCTGGAAACACCATATATTTT. This codes for CASSPQVLSGNTIYF.

In its sample, this clone was seen once. This chain connects TRBV5-6 to TRBJ2-5; D not certain. Germline lookup yields CDR1 SGHDT and CDR2 YYEEEE. Trimming removed 5 bases at V and 6 bases at J, with 11 bases between. This CDR3 is built from 12 residues. The CDR3 coding sequence is TGTGCCAGCAGTCTCGAAGAGAAGACCCAGTACTTC. Its translation: CASSLEEKTQYF.

The chain has TRBV3-1 (or the pseudogene TRBV3-2) and TRBJ2-7; no firm D call. The CDR3 length is 13 residues. Germline CDR1 reads LGHDT; CDR2 reads YNNKEL (reference sequence). Trimming shortened V by 0 bases and J by 3 bases, and 6 bases separated the two germline ends. For the CDR3, the DNA is TGTGCCAGCAGCCAAGATAGCCACTACGAGCAGTACTTC. Translation gives CASSQDSHYEQYF.

The chain couples TRBV4-3 to TRBJ1-1; TRBD1 agrees at 9 bases. This CDR3 has 18 residues. V was pared by 4 bases and J by 1 base, with 13 bases of the junction left unmatched. Germline-derived CDR1 and CDR2 are LGHNA and YSLEER. CDR3 nucleotides: TGCGCCAGCAGCCGAACCGGGACAGGGCCTGTTTCGAACACTGAAGCTTTCTTT. Protein: CASSRTGTGPVSNTEAFF.

The chain couples TRBV28 to TRBJ2-2; possible D gene TRBD1, 6 bases. Germline lookup yields CDR1 MDHEN and CDR2 SYDVKM. The V and J ends lost 5 bases and 7 bases respectively, with 17 bases between them. The CDR3 has 15 residues. CDR3 nucleotide sequence: TGTGCCAGCAGTCGGATCGGGACAATAGTCGGGGAGCTGTTTTTT. This translates into CASSRIGTIVGELFF.

This chain uses TRBV4-3 with TRBJ2-1, with D possibly being TRBD2 (6 bases). Germline V lookup: CDR1 LGHNA, CDR2 YSLEER. This CDR3 is built from 16 residues. V was pared by 0 bases and J by 7 bases, with 16 bases between. CDR3 sequence reads: CASSQESGLPVNEQFF. CDR3 DNA: TGCGCCAGCAGCCAAGAGTCGGGACTTCCTGTGAATGAGCAGTTCTTC.

The DNA for the CDR3 is TGCGCCAGCAGCGCGAACAGGGGGGACCAGCCCCAGCATTTT. This translates into CASSANRGDQPQHF. The chain joins TRBV10-2 to TRBJ1-5, with 8 nucleotides matching TRBD1. Germline loops: CDR1 WSHSY, CDR2 SAAADI. The V and J ends lost 6 bases and 7 bases, in that order; junction bases with no gene match: 8. The CDR3 has 14 amino acids.

This clone was observed once. The chain employs TRBV27 and TRBJ2-3, with 8 nucleotides matching TRBD2. V shed 5 bases, J shed 6 bases, and the junction held 7 bases outside the gene matches. The CDR3 is 14 residues long. The germline V gene has CDR1 MNHEY and CDR2 SMNVEV (reference sequence). The CDR3 region is CASSPTSGWDTQYF. DNA for the CDR3: TGTGCCAGCAGTCCCACTAGCGGCTGGGATACGCAGTATTTT.

This chain links TRBV5-5 with TRBJ1-2; 7 nucleotides line up with TRBD1. V dropped 0 bases and J dropped 2; count of bases not matched to a gene: 10. The CDR3 runs to 17 residues. Germline CDR1 is SGHKS and CDR2 is YYEKEE (reference sequence). CDR3 in amino acids: CASSLAGGEYSNYGYTF. Written as DNA, the CDR3 is TGTGCCAGCAGCTTGGCAGGGGGAGAGTACTCCAACTATGGCTACACCTTC.

This chain joins TRBV28 and TRBJ1-2; TRBD1 agrees at 7 bases. V trimming: 6 bases; J trimming: 5 bases; junction bases outside the gene matches: 6. Germline loops: CDR1 MDHEN, CDR2 SYDVKM. The CDR3 is 13 residues long. Here the CDR3 reads CASRSGTAYGYTF. The CDR3 nucleotides are TGTGCCAGCAGATCCGGGACAGCTTATGGCTACACCTTC.

V usage is TRBV6-5 and J usage is TRBJ1-2, with D perhaps TRBD1 (5 bases). Germline V CDR1 and CDR2: MNHEY, SVGAGI. The CDR3 length is 13 residues. V was pared by 7 bases and J by 2 bases, with 11 bases between. The CDR3 DNA reads as TGTGCCAGCACGAAGGGGATCAACTATGGCTACACCTTC. This encodes CASTKGINYGYTF.

J is TRBJ2-1 and V is TRBV6-4, with 11 bases fitting TRBD1. This CDR3 spans 15 amino acids. Losses at the gene ends were 5 bases for V and 6 bases for J; bases not matched to a gene: 6. Germline CDR1 reads MRHNA; CDR2 reads SNTAGT. Here the CDR3 reads CASSSQGTGGNEQFF. CDR3 bases: TGTGCCAGCAGTAGTCAAGGGACAGGGGGCAATGAGCAGTTCTTC.

The V call is TRBV12-3 or TRBV12-4, the J call TRBJ2-1, with D unclear. V lost 8 bases and J lost 0, with 8 bases in between. The CDR3 sequence is 13 residues long. CDR3 coding DNA: TGTGCCAGCGTCAGAAGCTCCTACAATGAGCAGTTCTTC. It codes for CASVRSSYNEQFF.

In its sample, this clone was seen once. The genes are TRBV6-2 or TRBV6-3 and TRBJ1-5; 8 bases match TRBD1. Germline V gives CDR1 MNHEY, CDR2 SVGEGT. The CDR3 is 16 residues long. J gave up 7 bases and V 4 bases, and 12 bases lay outside the gene matches. CDR3 nucleotide sequence: TGTGCCAGCAGTTTCTCTCCAGGGGGCATGTTACAGCCCCAGCATTTT. It yields the protein CASSFSPGGMLQPQHF.

The V gene is TRBV10-3, the J gene TRBJ2-2; D not certain. V lost 6 bases, J lost 5 bases, and 7 bases lay in between. There are 12 residues in the CDR3. The germline gives CDR1 ENHRY, CDR2 SYGVKD. The CDR3 protein is CAISLETGELFF. The CDR3 region has the DNA TGTGCCATCAGCCTAGAGACCGGGGAGCTGTTTTTT.

The rearrangement joins TRBV6-5 to TRBJ1-1; D uncertain. The V gene's germline CDR1 is MNHEY and CDR2 SVGAGI. This CDR3 has 13 amino acids. V lost 7 bases to trimming and J lost 1 base, with 10 bases between them. CDR3 in DNA: TGTGCCAGCATGGGCACAGCGAACACTGAAGCTTTCTTT. Protein product: CASMGTANTEAFF.

The J gene is TRBJ2-2, the V gene TRBV7-2, with 9 bases matching TRBD2. This CDR3 contains 16 residues. The germline V gene encodes CDR1 SGHTA and CDR2 FQGNSA. Trimming cost V 3 bases and J 0 bases; bases outside gene matches: 2. For the CDR3, the DNA is TGTGCCAGCAGCTTGGCTAGCGGGGCGAACACCGGGGAGCTGTTTTTT. It translates to CASSLASGANTGELFF.

This chain links TRBV15 with TRBJ1-2, with TRBD1 as a possible D gene (6 bases). CDR3 length: 15 residues. V lost 1 base and J 2 bases, leaving 11 bases between the germline ends. Germline CDR1 and CDR2: LNHNV and YYDKDF (reference sequence). The CDR3 loop is CATSRVLDSNYGYTF. CDR3 sequence (DNA): TGTGCCACCAGCAGAGTGTTGGACAGCAACTATGGCTACACCTTC.

This clone has just one count. The CDR3: CASRNSGVNTGELFF. The DNA for the CDR3 is TGTGCCAGCAGGAATAGCGGGGTGAACACCGGGGAGCTGTTTTTT. This chain links TRBV6-5 with TRBJ2-2; TRBD2 matches at 8 bases. Per the germline V gene, CDR1 is MNHEY and CDR2 is SVGAGI. This CDR3 is 15 amino acids long. The V segment lost 6 bases and the J segment 1 base; nucleotides outside the gene matches: 4.

In regard to this clone: Other DNA sequences in this sample translate to the same CDR3. Here the CDR3 DNA reads TGCAGTGCTAGAGGCCCGCGTGAAGCTTTCTTT. Protein sequence: CSARGPREAFF. The chain has TRBV20-1 and TRBJ1-1, with D unclear. The CDR3 is 11 amino acids. Trimming shortened V by 1 base and J by 7 bases, and 7 bases separated the two germline ends. Germline V gene sequence: CDR1 DFQATT, CDR2 SNEGSKA (reference sequence).